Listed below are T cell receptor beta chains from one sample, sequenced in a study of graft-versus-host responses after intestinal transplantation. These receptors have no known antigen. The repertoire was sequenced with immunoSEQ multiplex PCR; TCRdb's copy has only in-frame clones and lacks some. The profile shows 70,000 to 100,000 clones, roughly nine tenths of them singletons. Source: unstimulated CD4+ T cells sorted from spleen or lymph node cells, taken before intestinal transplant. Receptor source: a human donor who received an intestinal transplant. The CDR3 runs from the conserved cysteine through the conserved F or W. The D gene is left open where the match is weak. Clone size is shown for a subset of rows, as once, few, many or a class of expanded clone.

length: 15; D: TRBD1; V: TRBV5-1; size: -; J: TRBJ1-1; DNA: TGCGCCAGCAGCACTAAGGACAGGGGTGGAACTGAAGCTTTCTTT; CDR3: CASSTKDRGGTEAFF
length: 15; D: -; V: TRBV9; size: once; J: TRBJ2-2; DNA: TGTGCCAGCAGCGTAACGACAGGGAACACCGGGGAGCTGTTTTTT; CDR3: CASSVTTGNTGELFF
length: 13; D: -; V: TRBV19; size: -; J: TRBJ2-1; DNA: TGTGCCAGTAGACAGGGGGGGGTGAATGAGCAGTTCTTC; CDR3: CASRQGGVNEQFF
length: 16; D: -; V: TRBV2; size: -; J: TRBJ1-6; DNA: TGTGCCAGTGAGGGCCGGGCTAGCTCCTATAATTCACCCCTCCACTTT; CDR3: CASEGRASSYNSPLHF
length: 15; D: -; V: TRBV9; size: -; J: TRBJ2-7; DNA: TGTGCCAGCAGCGTCACAGGATCTCATCCGTACGAGCAGTACTTC; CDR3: CASSVTGSHPYEQYF
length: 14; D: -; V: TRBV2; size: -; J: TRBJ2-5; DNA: TGTGCCAGCAGTGGGCTAGCGAGAGGAGAGACCCAGTACTTC; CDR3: CASSGLARGETQYF
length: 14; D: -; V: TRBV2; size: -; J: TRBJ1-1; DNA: TGTGCCAGCAGACTTGTCCCAATGAACACTGAAGCTTTCTTT; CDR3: CASRLVPMNTEAFF
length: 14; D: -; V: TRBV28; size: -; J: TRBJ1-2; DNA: TGTGCCAGCAGGTGGAAAGGAGCTAACTATGGCTACACCTTC; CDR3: CASRWKGANYGYTF
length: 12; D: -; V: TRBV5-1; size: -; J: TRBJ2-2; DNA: TGCGCCAGCAGCCTAGAAACCGGGGAGCTGTTTTTT; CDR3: CASSLETGELFF
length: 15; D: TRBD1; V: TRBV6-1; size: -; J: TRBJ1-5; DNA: TGTGCCAGCACTTTCGGAACAGGGGACAATCAGCCCCAGCATTTT; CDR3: CASTFGTGDNQPQHF
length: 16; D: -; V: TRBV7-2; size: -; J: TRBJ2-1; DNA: TGTGCCAGCAGCTTAGTGGGCCGAGGGCGGGGCAATGAGCAGTTCTTC; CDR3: CASSLVGRGRGNEQFF
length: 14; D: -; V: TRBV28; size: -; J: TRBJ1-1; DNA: TGTGCCAGCACCCCCGGCGGGGGTTCGACTGAAGCTTTCTTT; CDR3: CASTPGGGSTEAFF
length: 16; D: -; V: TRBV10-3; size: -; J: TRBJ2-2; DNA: TGTGCCATCAGTGACTCCAAGACAGGGAACACCGGGGAGCTGTTTTTT; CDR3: CAISDSKTGNTGELFF
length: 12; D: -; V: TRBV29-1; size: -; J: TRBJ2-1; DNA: TGCAGCGTCCGGGCTACGGAGGGTGAGCAGTTCTTC; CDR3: CSVRATEGEQFF
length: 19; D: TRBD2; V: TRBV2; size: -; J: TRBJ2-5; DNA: TGTGCCAGCAGTGCCAGCGGGACTAGCGGGGGGGCGGCATCAGGGACCCAGTACTTC; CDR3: CASSASGTSGGAASGTQYF
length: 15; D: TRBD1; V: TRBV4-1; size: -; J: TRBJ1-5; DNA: TGCGCCAGCAGCCGGATGACAGGGACCTATCAGCCCCAGCATTTT; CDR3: CASSRMTGTYQPQHF
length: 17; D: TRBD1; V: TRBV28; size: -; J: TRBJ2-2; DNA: TGTGCCAGCACCTTGAGTCGACAGGGGAAGGACGTTGGGGAGCTGTTTTTT; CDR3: CASTLSRQGKDVGELFF
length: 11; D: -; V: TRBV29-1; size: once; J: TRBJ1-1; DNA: TGCAGCGGAATGGACTCGTCTGAAGCTTTCTTT; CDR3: CSGMDSSEAFF
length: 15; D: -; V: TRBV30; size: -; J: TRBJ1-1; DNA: TGTGCCTGGAGTGTACTCGGACAGTGGAACACTGAAGCTTTCTTT; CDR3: CAWSVLGQWNTEAFF
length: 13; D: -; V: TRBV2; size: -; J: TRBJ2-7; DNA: TGTGCCAGCAGTGGACGGGGACTGGACGAGCAGTACTTC; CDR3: CASSGRGLDEQYF
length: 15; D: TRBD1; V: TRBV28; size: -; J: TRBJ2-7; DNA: TGTGCCAGCAGTTCATGGACAGGGGGACCCTCGATGGAGTACTTC; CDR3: CASSSWTGGPSMEYF
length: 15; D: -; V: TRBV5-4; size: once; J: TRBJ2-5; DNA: TGTGCCAGCAGCTCAAAAACAGGGTTCCAAGAGACCCAGTACTTC; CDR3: CASSSKTGFQETQYF
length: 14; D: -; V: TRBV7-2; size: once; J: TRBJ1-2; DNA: TGTGCCAGCAGCCTTAGGACAGTAAACTATGGCTACACCTTC; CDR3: CASSLRTVNYGYTF
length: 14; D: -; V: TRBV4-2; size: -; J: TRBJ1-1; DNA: TGTGCCAGCAGCCAAGGGTCGGGGTCGCCTGAAGCTTTCTTT; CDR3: CASSQGSGSPEAFF
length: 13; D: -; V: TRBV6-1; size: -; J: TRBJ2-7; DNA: TGTGCCAGCAGTAAGGAACAGACCTACGAGCAGTACTTC; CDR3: CASSKEQTYEQYF
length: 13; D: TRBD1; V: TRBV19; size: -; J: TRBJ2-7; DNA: TGTGCCAGTAGTATAGAGGGGACAGGGCCGGTGAACTTC; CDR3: CASSIEGTGPVNF
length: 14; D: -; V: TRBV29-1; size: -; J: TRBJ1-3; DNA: TGCAGCGCGTCGGGCCTACCGGGGGGAAACACCATATATTTT; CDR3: CSASGLPGGNTIYF
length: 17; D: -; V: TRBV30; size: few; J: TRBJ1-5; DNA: TGTGCCTGGAGTGTACAGGGAGGGGTATATAGCAATCAGCCCCAGCATTTT; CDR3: CAWSVQGGVYSNQPQHF
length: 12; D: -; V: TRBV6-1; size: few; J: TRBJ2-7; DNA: TGTGCCAGCAGGTTGACTAGCTACGAGCAGTACTTC; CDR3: CASRLTSYEQYF
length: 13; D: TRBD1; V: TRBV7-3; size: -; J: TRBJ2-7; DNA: TGTGCCAGCAGCTCCGACAGGGTTGGCGAGCAGTACTTC; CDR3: CASSSDRVGEQYF
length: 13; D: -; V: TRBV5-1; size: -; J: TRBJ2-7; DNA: TGCGCCAGCAGCTTCGCCGAGACCTACGAGCAGTACTTC; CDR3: CASSFAETYEQYF
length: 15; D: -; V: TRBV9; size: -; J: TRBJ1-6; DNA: TGTGCCAGCAGCGTAGGGGCCCGCCTTAATTCACCCCTCCACTTT; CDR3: CASSVGARLNSPLHF
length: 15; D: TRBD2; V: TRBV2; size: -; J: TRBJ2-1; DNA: TGTGCCAGCAGTGATCCGGGAGGGCCGGGCAATGAGCAGTTCTTC; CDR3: CASSDPGGPGNEQFF
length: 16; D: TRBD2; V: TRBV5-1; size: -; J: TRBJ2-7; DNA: TGCGCCAGCAGCACGGGACTAGCGGGGGGCTCCTACGAGCAGTACTTC; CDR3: CASSTGLAGGSYEQYF
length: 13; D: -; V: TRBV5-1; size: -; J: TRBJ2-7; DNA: TGCGCCAGCGGACAACAGAACTCCTACGAGCAGTACTTC; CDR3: CASGQQNSYEQYF
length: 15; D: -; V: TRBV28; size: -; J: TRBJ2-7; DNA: TGTGCCAGCAGTTTCCGATCTGCCCTTTCCTACGAGCAGTACTTC; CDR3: CASSFRSALSYEQYF
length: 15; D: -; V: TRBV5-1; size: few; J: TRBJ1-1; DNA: TGCGCCAGCAGCTTGGTGGTAGGAGTGGACACTGAAGCTTTCTTT; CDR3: CASSLVVGVDTEAFF
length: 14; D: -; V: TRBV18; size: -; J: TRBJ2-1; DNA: TGTGCCAGCTCACCACTGATACGGGGGACTGAGCAGTTCTTC; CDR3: CASSPLIRGTEQFF
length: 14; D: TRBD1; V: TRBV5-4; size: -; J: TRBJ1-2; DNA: TGTGCCAGCAGCTTGGACAGGGGGACCTATGGCTACACCTTC; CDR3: CASSLDRGTYGYTF
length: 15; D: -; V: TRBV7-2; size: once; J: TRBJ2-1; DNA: TGTGCCAGCAGCTTAGTTTTGACTCCATACAATGAGCAGTTCTTC; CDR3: CASSLVLTPYNEQFF
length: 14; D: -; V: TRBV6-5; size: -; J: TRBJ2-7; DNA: TGTGCCAGCAGTCGGACAGGGACTACCTACGAGCAGTACTTC; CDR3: CASSRTGTTYEQYF
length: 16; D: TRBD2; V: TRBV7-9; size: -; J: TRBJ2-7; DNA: TGTGCCAGCAGCACCAGACTAGCGGGAGGCCGCTACGAGCAGTACTTC; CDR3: CASSTRLAGGRYEQYF
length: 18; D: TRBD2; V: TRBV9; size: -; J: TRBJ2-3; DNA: TGTGCCAGCAGCGTAGGAATTACGGGACTAGCGACCACAGATACGCAGTATTTT; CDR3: CASSVGITGLATTDTQYF
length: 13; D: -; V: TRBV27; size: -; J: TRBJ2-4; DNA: TGTGCCAGCAGTCGTGACAGTATTAGCATTCAGTACTTC; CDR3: CASSRDSISIQYF
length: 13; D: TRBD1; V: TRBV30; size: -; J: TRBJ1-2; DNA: TGTGCCTGGAACCCGGGACAGAACTATGGCTACACCTTC; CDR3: CAWNPGQNYGYTF
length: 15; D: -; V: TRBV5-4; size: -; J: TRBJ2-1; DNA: TGTGCCAGCAGCTTCGAGCGGGCCCTTGTTAATGAGCAGTTCTTC; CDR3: CASSFERALVNEQFF